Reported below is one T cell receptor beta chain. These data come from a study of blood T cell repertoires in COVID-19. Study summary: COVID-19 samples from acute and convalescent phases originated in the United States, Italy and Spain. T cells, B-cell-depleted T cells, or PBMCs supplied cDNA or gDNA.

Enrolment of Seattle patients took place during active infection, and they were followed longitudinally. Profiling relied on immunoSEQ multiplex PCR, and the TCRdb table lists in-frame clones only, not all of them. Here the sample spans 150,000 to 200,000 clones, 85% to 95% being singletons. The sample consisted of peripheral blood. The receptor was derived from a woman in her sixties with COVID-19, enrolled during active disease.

The DNA of the CDR3 is TGTGCCAGCAGCGTCTCGACCGACATCATGGAAGCTTTCTTT. Translation: CASSVSTDIMEAFF. The chain uses TRBV5-5 and TRBJ1-1; no firm D call. The CDR3 has 14 amino acids. V was clipped by 4 bases and J by 8 bases, with 18 bases between them. Germline-derived CDR1 and CDR2 are SGHKS and YYEKEE (reference sequence).